Sequencing of this T cell receptor beta chain was carried out in a study of T-cell reconstitution after alpha-beta-depleted transplantation in children. A TCRbeta library incorporating unique molecular identifiers was prepared. Each CDR3 protein gets one entry after TCRdb re-called the PCR reads with MiXCR. The sample lists about 460,000 distinct CDR3 sequences, approximately 12% occurring once. The sample consisted of PBMCs from the stem cell graft donor, taken from the stem cell graft. This TCR was sampled from a human donor who donated a stem cell graft to a child with combined immunodeficiency.

The CDR3 region has the DNA TGTGCCAGCAGTGAATATCAGGGAAAAGAGACCCAGTACTTC. Its protein product is CASSEYQGKETQYF. The chain couples TRBV25-1 to TRBJ2-5; TRBD1 is a possible D gene (5 bases). Trimming took 0 bases from V and 3 from J, leaving 8 bases between them. Germline V gene lookup returns CDR1 MGHDK and CDR2 SYGVNS. The CDR3 sequence is 14 residues long.